This entry describes one TCR beta chain. The clone's antigen remains unknown. Base qualities are not at hand, and no much larger clone is one base apart. TCRbeta CDR3 regions were amplified from genomic DNA using the immunoSEQ Assay, a bias-controlled multiplex PCR. The study's processing was this. The number of nucleated cells in each sample was estimated by amplification of reference gene primers within the assay. To quantify the absolute abundance of each unique TCRbeta CDR3 rearrangement, sequence reads were collapsed and filtered. For each sample, productive Simpson clonality was calculated as the square root of Simpson's diversity index over productive rearrangements. The table was pulled from immuneACCESS by TCRdb, which kept in-frame rearrangements only. Such tables lose some clones; where checked, under half of the loss comes from unresolved V genes, and the rest has no known cause. Clonal size and the V and J genes are those of that table, whereas D and trimming came from the DNA. Present in this sample are around 300,000 clones, roughly 90% of which were seen just once. Of the sample, 1.5% to 2% is held by the ten largest clones.

These data are taken from a study of blood T cell repertoires in COVID-19 (dated by TCRdb to the early 2020s). In terms of the full investigation: Samples covering the acute and convalescent phases of COVID-19 were provided by collaborators in the United States, Italy and Spain. Nearly every sample came with metadata listing a de-identified subject ID, COVID-19 status, age in years and sex. The repertoires were released in a freely available public database intended as a resource for research on the immune response to SARS-CoV-2. Where available, HLA class I and class II types were taken from metadata supplied by the sample provider and were not determined by assay-based typing. Deeply sampled blood TCRbeta repertoires from subjects exposed to, actively infected with, or recovered from COVID-19 were included in the dataset. The prospective study material was composed of cDNA or gDNA derived from T cells, B-cell-depleted T cells, or PBMCs. The samples were drawn from two sources: the first 160 participants of the ongoing ImmuneRACE study, and 1,200 or so subjects contributed by 6 global collaborators.

Participants in the prospective study were enrolled through a virtual design, were aged roughly 18 to 90 years, and lived in about 25 United States geographic areas. Cohort assignment in the prospective study relied on participant-reported clinical history from a screening survey and a study questionnaire. Recovered participants in ImmuneRACE Cohort 3 were defined as having two consecutive negative NP/OP PCR tests, clearance from a healthcare professional, or resolution of symptoms. Each participant in the prospective study had whole blood, serum and a nasopharyngeal or oropharyngeal swab collected by mobile phlebotomists. Over a 2-month period, participants in the prospective study had the option of providing additional blood draws and questionnaires. Before DNA extraction, prospective study blood samples were shipped either frozen or at room temperature. From the germline V gene, CDR1 is SNHLY and CDR2 is FYNNEI. From the cysteine up to the phenylalanine, the CDR3 has a length of 13 residues. Only the CDR3 DNA is retained, 39 bases long and in frame from the first base. The V end gives up 9 bases and the J end 6 bases, leaving 6 bases in the junction not matched to a gene.

Points the paper makes about the study in general: How much clinical and demographic metadata was included differed by source and by participant, and the metadata was provided uncurated.

The sequencing input was PBMCs or T cells enriched from blood (not recorded which). The chain was built from TRBV2 and TRBJ2-4; the central 9 bases match TRBD2. The source is a woman aged 40 to 50 who had recovered from COVID-19. The DNA sequence is given as TGTGCCAGGGCCAGCGGGGGGTTAAACATTCAGTACTTC. Its protein is CARASGGLNIQYF.